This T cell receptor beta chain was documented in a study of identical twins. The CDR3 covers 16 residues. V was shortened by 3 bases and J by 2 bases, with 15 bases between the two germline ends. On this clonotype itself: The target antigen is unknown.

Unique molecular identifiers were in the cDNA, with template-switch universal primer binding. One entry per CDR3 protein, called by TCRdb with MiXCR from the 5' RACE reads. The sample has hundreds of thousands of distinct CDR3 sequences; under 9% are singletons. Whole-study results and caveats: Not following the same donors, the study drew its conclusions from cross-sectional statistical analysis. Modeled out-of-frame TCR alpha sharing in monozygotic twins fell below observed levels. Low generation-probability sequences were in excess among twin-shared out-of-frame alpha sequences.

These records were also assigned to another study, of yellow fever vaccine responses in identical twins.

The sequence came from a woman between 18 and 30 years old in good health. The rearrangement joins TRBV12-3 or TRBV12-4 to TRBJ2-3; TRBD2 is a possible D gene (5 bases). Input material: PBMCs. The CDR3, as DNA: TGTGCCAGCAGTTTTGTTTACGGGGTCCCCACAGATACGCAGTATTTT. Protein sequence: CASSFVYGVPTDTQYF.